This T cell receptor beta chain originates from a study of T cell clonotyping in hematopoietic cell transplantation. Study-level points and caveats: No sorting was done, leaving CD4 and CD8 contributions mixed. At the given depth, recipient repertoires were over 97% de novo clonotypes. After transplant, recipient diversity fell while pathologically expanded clonotypes grew through day 180.

This CDR3 has 14 residues. Sequencing was performed with immunoSEQ multiplex PCR; in TCRdb, only in-frame clones are kept and a portion is missing. There are around 37,000 clones in the sample; 75% to 90% occur only once, and around 3% lies in the top ten. Time point denoted: recipient sample about 28 days before transplant, after cytoreduction. With regard to this clone: Its antigen remains unidentified.

The sequenced sample was peripheral blood mononuclear cells, obtained before stem cell transplant. This TCR came from a man aged 60-69 years with acute myeloid leukemia. Some clones in this sample may be carry-over from other donors' samples. The chain carries TRBV21-1 and TRBJ1-6. TRBV21-1 is listed as a pseudogene. The CDR3 protein is CASSKGGENSPLHF. Written as DNA, the CDR3 is TGTGCCAGCAGCAAAGGGGGGGAGAATTCACCCCTCCACTTT.